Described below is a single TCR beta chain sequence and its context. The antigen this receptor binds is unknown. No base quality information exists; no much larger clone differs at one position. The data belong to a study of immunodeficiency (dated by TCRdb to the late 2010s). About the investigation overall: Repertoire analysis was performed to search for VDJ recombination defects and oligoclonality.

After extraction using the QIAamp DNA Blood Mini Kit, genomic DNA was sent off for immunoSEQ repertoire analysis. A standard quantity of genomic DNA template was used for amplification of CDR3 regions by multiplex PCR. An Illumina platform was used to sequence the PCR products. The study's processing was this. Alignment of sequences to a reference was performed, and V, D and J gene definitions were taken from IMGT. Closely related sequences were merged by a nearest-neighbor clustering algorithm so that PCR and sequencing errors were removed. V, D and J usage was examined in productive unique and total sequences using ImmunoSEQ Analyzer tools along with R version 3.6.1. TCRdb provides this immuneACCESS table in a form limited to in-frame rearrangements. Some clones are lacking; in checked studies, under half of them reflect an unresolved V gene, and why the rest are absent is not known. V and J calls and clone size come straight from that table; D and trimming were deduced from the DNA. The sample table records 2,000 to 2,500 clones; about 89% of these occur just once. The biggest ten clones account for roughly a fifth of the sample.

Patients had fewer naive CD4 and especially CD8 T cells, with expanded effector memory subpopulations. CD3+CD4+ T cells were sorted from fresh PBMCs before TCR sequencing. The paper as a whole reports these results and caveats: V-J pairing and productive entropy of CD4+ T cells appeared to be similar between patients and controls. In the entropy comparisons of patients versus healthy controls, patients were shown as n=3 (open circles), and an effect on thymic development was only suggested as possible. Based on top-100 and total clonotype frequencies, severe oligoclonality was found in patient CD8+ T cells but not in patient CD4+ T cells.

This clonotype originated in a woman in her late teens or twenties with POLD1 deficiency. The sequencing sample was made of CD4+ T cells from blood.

The sequence in DNA is TGTGCCAGCAGCACCCGGAGAGGCCTAGTCGGACGCGGGGAGCTGTTTTTT. Its amino acids are CASSTRRGLVGRGELFF. The rearranged segments are TRBV7-8 and TRBJ2-2; the D gene identity is not certain. In the germline V gene, CDR1 corresponds to SGHVS and CDR2 to FQNEAQ. The CDR3, cysteine through phenylalanine, is 17 amino acids long. Only the CDR3 DNA is retained, 51 bases long and in frame from the first base. Trimming takes 5 bases from V and 7 bases from J, and the germline ends sit 23 bases apart.